These 12 T cell receptor beta chains share one sample of origin, sequenced in a study of T cells in Graves' hyperthyroidism and ophthalmopathy. Amplification targeted TCR beta CDR3 regions from RNA transcripts. The TCR CDR3 first-round RT-PCR relied on the HTBI primer set. One entry per CDR3 protein results from TCRdb running MiXCR on the multiplex PCR reads. This sample has around 290,000 distinct CDR3 sequences, with approximately 12% found just once. Sequenced sample: blood. The receptors were gathered from a woman in her twenties or thirties with Graves' hyperthyroidism that later progressed to Graves' ophthalmopathy.

The chain recombines TRBV5-1 with TRBJ1-3; D gene unclear. The CDR3 consists of 15 residues. V gave up 0 bases and J gave up 0 bases, with 7 bases separating them. Germline values: CDR1 SGHRS, CDR2 YFSETQ. Here the CDR3 reads CASSLDRLSGNTIYF. Here the CDR3 DNA reads TGCGCCAGCAGCTTGGACAGACTCTCTGGAAACACCATATATTTT.

This clonotype has ten or more counts. The chain links TRBV28 to TRBJ1-6; 7 bases agree with TRBD1. Trimming removed 6 bases from V and 7 bases from J; junction bases left unmatched: 12. This CDR3 is 16 amino acids long. Per the germline V gene, CDR1 is MDHEN and CDR2 is SYDVKM. The DNA for the CDR3 is TGTGCCAGCAGGGGTGCGCAGGGGGACCTAAATTCACCCCTCCACTTT. Translating gives CASRGAQGDLNSPLHF.

This clonotype was recorded many times. This sequence joins TRBV28 and TRBJ2-7; TRBD1 aligns across 7 bases. The CDR3 has 15 residues. CDR1 MDHEN and CDR2 SYDVKM come from the germline V gene. The V and J ends lost 5 bases and 2 bases, in that order; junction bases with no gene match: 9. For the CDR3, the DNA is TGTGCCAGCAGTCCCCAACGGGGACAGCCCTACGAGCAGTACTTC. Translating it yields CASSPQRGQPYEQYF.

This clonotype was recorded at least ten times. This sequence joins TRBV2 and TRBJ2-3; the match to TRBD1 covers 8 bases. V lost 6 bases and J lost 2; bases outside the gene matches: 10. Per germline, CDR1 SNHLY and CDR2 FYNNEI. The CDR3 has 16 amino acids. DNA for the CDR3: TGTGCCAGCAGAACCTTGACAGGGGTGTTCACAGATACGCAGTATTTT. Its translation is CASRTLTGVFTDTQYF.

This clonotype was observed many times. The chain is built from TRBV4-3 and TRBJ2-7; 11 bases align to TRBD2. Trimming removed 4 bases from V and 5 bases from J; junction bases left unmatched: 4. The CDR3 consists of 14 residues. CDR1 LGHNA and CDR2 YSLEER come from the germline V gene. CDR3 in amino acids: CASSLGTSGNEQYF. Here the CDR3 DNA reads TGCGCCAGCAGCCTCGGGACTAGCGGTAACGAGCAGTACTTC.

This clonotype was seen ten or more times. V and J are TRBV27 and TRBJ2-2, with D perhaps matching TRBD2 (6 bases). In germline, CDR1 is MNHEY, CDR2 SMNVEV (reference sequence). The ends were cut back, 5 bases at V and 1 base at J, with 14 bases in the middle. The CDR3 length is 16 residues. The CDR3 reads CASSPTGGRNTGELFF. The CDR3 DNA reads as TGTGCCAGCAGTCCCACCGGAGGGAGGAACACCGGGGAGCTGTTTTTT.

This clonotype appeared many times. V and J are TRBV6-1 and TRBJ1-1; possible D gene TRBD1, 6 bases. V lost 6 bases to trimming and J lost 1 base, with 15 bases between them. The CDR3 covers 15 residues. Germline V CDR1 and CDR2: MNHNS, SASEGT. The CDR3 region is CASSRGGLKNTEAFF. The CDR3 DNA reads as TGTGCCAGCAGCCGAGGGGGGCTTAAGAACACTGAAGCTTTCTTT.

Many counts were recorded for this clonotype. This chain uses TRBV28 with TRBJ2-5; maybe TRBD2 (5 bases). CDR1 is MDHEN and CDR2 is SYDVKM in the germline V gene. CDR3 size: 18 residues. Between the trimmed V and J ends, which lost 2 bases and 4 bases, there was a span of 23 bases. The CDR3 region has the DNA TGTGCCAGCAGTTTAACCGCCCCCCGTGCTAGCAGGCTAGAGACCCAGTACTTC. Residues: CASSLTAPRASRLETQYF.

This clonotype was seen many times. The CDR3 nucleotides are TGTGCCAGCTCACCGTCGGACAGGGGGCCAACCGGGGAGCTGTTTTTT. This encodes CASSPSDRGPTGELFF. The chain combines TRBV18 with TRBJ2-2, with TRBD1 identical over 11 bases. Germline V gives CDR1 KGHSH, CDR2 LQKENI. The CDR3 is 16 amino acids. With V trimmed by 3 bases and J by 5 bases, 5 bases remained unmatched.

There are many counts of this clonotype. The CDR3 coding sequence is TGCGCCAGCAGCCATCCTGGCGGTAACCTTTACGAGCAGTACTTC. Its protein is CASSHPGGNLYEQYF. The gene calls are TRBV4-1 and TRBJ2-7; D unresolved. The CDR3 totals 15 residues. Trimming left V 3 bases short and J 4 bases short, with 16 bases between. From germline, CDR1 is MGHRA and CDR2 YSYEKL.

The chain links TRBV7-6 to TRBJ2-4; 11 positions agree with TRBD2. V gave up 5 bases and J gave up 1 base; unmatched junction bases: 13. The CDR3 consists of 19 residues. CDR1 and CDR2 (germline): SGHVS, FNYEAQ. CDR3 loop: CASSPRPGLAALAKNIQYF. CDR3 sequence (DNA): TGTGCCAGCAGCCCACGTCCGGGACTAGCGGCTCTGGCCAAAAACATTCAGTACTTC.

This clonotype was seen more than once but under ten times. At one boundary the junction diverges from the germline segment, which might be a read error. This chain links TRBV20-1 with TRBJ2-1, with 14 nucleotides matching TRBD2. The CDR3 is made up of 18 amino acids. CDR1 DFQATT and CDR2 SNEGSKA come from the germline V gene (reference sequence). CDR3: CSARAGTSGSGSYNKQFF. The CDR3 bases are TGCAGTGCCAGAGCAGGGACTAGCGGGAGTGGGTCCTACAATAAGCAGTTCTTC.